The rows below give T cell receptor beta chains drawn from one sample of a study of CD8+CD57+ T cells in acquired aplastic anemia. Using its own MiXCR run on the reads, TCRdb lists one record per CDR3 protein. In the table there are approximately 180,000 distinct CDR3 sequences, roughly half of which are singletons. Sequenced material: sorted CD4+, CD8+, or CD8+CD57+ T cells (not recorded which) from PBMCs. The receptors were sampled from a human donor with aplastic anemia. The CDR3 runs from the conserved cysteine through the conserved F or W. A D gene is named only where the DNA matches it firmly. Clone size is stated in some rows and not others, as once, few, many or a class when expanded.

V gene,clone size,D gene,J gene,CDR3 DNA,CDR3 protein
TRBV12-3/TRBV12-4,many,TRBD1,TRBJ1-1,TGTGCCAGCAGTGAGACAGGGGTGGGGACTGAAGCTTTCTTT,CASSETGVGTEAFF
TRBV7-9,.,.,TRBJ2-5,TGTGCCAGCTCGTGGGAGCTCCAAGAGACCCAGTACTTC,CASSWELQETQYF
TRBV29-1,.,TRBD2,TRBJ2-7,TGTAGCGTCACGAGACTAGCGGGACGGGACGAGCAGTACTTC,CSVTRLAGRDEQYF
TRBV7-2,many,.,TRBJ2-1,TGTGCCAGCAGCTTAGCAGGCCTGAGGTACAATGAGCAGTTCTTC,CASSLAGLRYNEQFF
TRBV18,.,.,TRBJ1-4,TGTGCCAGCTCACCCCTGACGGCAGATATACTGTTTTTT,CASSPLTADILFF
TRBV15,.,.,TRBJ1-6,TGTGTCGCCAGCAGAGAAGCAGGAGATAATTCACCCCTCCACTTT,CVASREAGDNSPLHF
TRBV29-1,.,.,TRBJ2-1,TGCAGCGTTGAATTGGACAATTACAATGAGCAGTTCTTC,CSVELDNYNEQFF
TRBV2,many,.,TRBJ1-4,TGTGCCAGCCAAGGGATGGTAAATGAAAAACTGTTTTTT,CASQGMVNEKLFF
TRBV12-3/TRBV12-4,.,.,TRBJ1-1,TGTGCCAGCGTGGGAAACACTGAAGCTTTCTTT,CASVGNTEAFF
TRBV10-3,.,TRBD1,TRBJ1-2,TGTGCCATCAGGAGTCGGACAGGGGGGTATGGCTACACCTTC,CAIRSRTGGYGYTF
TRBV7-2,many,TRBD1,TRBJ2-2,TGTGCCAGCAGCTTGCTACCAGGGACAGGACCGAACACCGGGGAGCTGTTTTTT,CASSLLPGTGPNTGELFF
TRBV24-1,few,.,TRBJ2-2,TGTGCCACCAGTGGCGGGATGGGCGTAACCGGGGAGCTGTTTTTT,CATSGGMGVTGELFF
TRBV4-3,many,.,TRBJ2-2,TGCGCCAGCAGCCAAGAAACCTGGCGGGAGCTGTTTTTT,CASSQETWRELFF
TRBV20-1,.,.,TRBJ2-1,TGCAGTGCCCCGGACCTTGGGAACAATGAGCAGTTCTTC,CSAPDLGNNEQFF